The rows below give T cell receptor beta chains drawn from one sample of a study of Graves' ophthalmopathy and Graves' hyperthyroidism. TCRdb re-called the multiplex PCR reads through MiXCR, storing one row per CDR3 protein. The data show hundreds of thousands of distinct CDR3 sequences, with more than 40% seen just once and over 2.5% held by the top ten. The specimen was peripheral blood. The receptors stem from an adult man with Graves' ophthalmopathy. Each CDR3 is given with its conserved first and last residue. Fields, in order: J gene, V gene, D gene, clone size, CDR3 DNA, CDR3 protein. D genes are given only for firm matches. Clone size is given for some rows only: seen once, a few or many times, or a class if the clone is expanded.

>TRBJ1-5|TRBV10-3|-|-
TGTGCCATCAGCGTACGGGACGGCAAACATCAGCCCCAGCATTTT
CAISVRDGKHQPQHF
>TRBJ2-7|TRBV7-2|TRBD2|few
TGTGCCAGCAGCTTCACTAGCGGGGCTTCCTACGAGCAGTACTTC
CASSFTSGASYEQYF
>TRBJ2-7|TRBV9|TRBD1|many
TGTGCCAGCAGCGGCTCCGGGACAGGCGACTACGAGCAGTACTTC
CASSGSGTGDYEQYF
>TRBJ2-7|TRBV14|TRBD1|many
TGTGCCAGCAGCCAACACCTCGGGACAGCATCCTACGAGCAGTACTTC
CASSQHLGTASYEQYF
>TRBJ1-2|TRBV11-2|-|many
TGTGCCAGCAGCGACCGCGGGATAGGAGGCTACACCTTC
CASSDRGIGGYTF
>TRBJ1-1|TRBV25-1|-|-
TGTGCCAGCACCCTGGAGGCGGGGATGGGAGCTTTCTTT
CASTLEAGMGAFF
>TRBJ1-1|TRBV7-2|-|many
TGTGCCAGCAGCTTATTGGGGGCCGCTGAAGCTTTCTTT
CASSLLGAAEAFF
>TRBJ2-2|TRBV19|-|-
TGTGCCAGTAGTTCCTATCGGGGTGTCGGGGAGCTGTTTTTT
CASSSYRGVGELFF
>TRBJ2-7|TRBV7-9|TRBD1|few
TGTGCCAGCAGTCTATCCGTTCCCAGTGCTTCCGGGACAGCCCCTATTAGGGAGCAGTACTTC
CASSLSVPSASGTAPIREQYF
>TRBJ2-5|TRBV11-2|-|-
TGTGCCAGCAGACCAGAAGACGGACTCCAAGAGACCCAGTACTTC
CASRPEDGLQETQYF
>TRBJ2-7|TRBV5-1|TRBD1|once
TGTGCCAGCAGCGGTGGACAGGGGGCAAACCACGAGCAGTACTTC
CASSGGQGANHEQYF
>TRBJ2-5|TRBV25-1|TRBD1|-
TGTGCCAGCAGTGAAGAGGGACAGGGGGCAGAGACCCAGTACTTC
CASSEEGQGAETQYF
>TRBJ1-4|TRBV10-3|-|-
TGTGCCACTCTGAGGGGGGGCCGAGCCGCAAAACTGTTTTTT
CATLRGGRAAKLFF
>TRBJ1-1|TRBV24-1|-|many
TGTGCCACCAGTGATGGGCCCAGGGAAGCTTTCTTT
CATSDGPREAFF
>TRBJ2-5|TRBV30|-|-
TGTGCCTGGAGTGTAGTGCGAGGCCAAGAGACCCAGTACTTC
CAWSVVRGQETQYF
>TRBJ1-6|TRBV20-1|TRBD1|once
TGCAGTGCTCCCCGGACAGGGCCGTATTCACCCCTCCACTTT
CSAPRTGPYSPLHF
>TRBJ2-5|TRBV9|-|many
TGTGCCAGCACCCGTCCGGGGTTC
CASTRPGF
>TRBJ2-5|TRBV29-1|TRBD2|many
TGCAGCGTTGAAGGGGTAGCGGGGGCTGAAGAGACCCAGTACTTC
CSVEGVAGAEETQYF
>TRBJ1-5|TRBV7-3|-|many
TGTGCCAGGTTTAGGGGGGTTCAGCCCCAGCATTTT
CARFRGVQPQHF
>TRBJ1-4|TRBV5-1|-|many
TGCGCCAGCAGCTTGGGCGGTGTGGCTAATGAAAAACTGTTTTTT
CASSLGGVANEKLFF
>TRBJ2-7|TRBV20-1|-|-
TGCAGTGCTAGAGTAGGCGGGGAAAACTCCCACGAGCAGTACTTC
CSARVGGENSHEQYF
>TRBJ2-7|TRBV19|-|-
TGTGCCAGTAGTTCACGAGGGGTCAAAGAGCAGTACTTC
CASSSRGVKEQYF
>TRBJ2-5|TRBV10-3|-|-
TGTGCCATCAGTGCGTCCGGGGGACAGTACTTC
CAISASGGQYF
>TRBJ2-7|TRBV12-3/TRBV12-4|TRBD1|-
TGTGCCAGCGGACTGAGGACAGGGGGAGGCGAGCAGTACTTC
CASGLRTGGGEQYF
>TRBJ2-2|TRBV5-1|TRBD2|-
TGCGCCAGCAGCCCCGCGGGGGGTTCGAACACCGGGGAGCTGTTTTTT
CASSPAGGSNTGELFF
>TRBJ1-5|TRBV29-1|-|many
TGCAGCGTTGCCGGGGGTAGCAATCAGCCCCAGCATTTT
CSVAGGSNQPQHF
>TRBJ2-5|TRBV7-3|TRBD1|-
TGTGTCAGCAGCCCTGGACAGGGTGGAGCGGAGACCCAGTACTTC
CVSSPGQGGAETQYF
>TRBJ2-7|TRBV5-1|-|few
TGCGCCAGCAGCTCGGGGCCGGGACCACTCGCCTACGAGCAGTACTTC
CASSSGPGPLAYEQYF
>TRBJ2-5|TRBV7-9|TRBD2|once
TGTGCCAGCGGCTCACCGGGACTAGCGGGAGCCCAAGAGACCCAGTACTTC
CASGSPGLAGAQETQYF
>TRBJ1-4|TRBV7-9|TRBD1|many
TGTGCCAGCAGCACCGGGACAGGGGGCGTAAGTGAAAAACTGTTTTTT
CASSTGTGGVSEKLFF
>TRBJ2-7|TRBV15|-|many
TGTGCCACCAGCAGGGGGGTCGGGCGCTACGAGCAGTACTTC
CATSRGVGRYEQYF
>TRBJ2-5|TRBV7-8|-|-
TGTGCCAGCAGCTTAGCGCTTTCCGGGGAGGAAGAGACCCAGTACTTC
CASSLALSGEEETQYF
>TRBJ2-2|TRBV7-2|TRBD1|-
TGTGCCAGCAGCATGGGACAGGGGGCCGACGGGGGGCTGCTTTTT
CASSMGQGADGGLLF
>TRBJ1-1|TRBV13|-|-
TGTGCCACCTCAGATAGTACAGGGTCCACTGAAGCTTTCTTT
CATSDSTGSTEAFF
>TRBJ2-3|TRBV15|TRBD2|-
TGTGCCACCAGCAGAAAAGGACTAGTGGGGGAAGATACGCAGTATTTT
CATSRKGLVGEDTQYF
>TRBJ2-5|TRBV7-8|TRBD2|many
TGTGCCAGCAGCGATAGCGGGAGATGGCAAGAGACCCAGTACTTC
CASSDSGRWQETQYF
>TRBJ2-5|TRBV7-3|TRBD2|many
TGTGCCAGCAGCTTAGATAGCGGGGGGGCCCTCGAGACCCAGTACTTC
CASSLDSGGALETQYF
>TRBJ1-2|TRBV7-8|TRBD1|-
TGTGCCAGCAGCACCGGGACAGGGGCCATCTATGGCTACACCTTC
CASSTGTGAIYGYTF